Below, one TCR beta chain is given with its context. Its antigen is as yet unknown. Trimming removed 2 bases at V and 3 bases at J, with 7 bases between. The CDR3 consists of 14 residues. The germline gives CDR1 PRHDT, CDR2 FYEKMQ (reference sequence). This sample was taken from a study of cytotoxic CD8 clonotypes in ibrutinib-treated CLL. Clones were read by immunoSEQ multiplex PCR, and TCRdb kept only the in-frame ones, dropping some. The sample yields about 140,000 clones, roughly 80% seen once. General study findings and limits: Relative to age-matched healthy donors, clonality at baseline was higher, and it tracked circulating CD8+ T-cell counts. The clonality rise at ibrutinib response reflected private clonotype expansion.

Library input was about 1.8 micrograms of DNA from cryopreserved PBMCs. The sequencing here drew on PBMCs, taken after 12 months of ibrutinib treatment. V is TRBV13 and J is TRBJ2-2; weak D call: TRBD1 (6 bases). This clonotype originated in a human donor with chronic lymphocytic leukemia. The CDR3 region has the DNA TGTGCCAGCAGCTTAAGGACAGACACCGGGGAGCTGTTTTTT. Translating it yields CASSLRTDTGELFF.